Sequencing of this T cell receptor beta chain was carried out in a study of beta chain features in type 1 diabetes. Study results and caveats: The naive, central memory and Treg TCRB repertoires of patients appeared to be more similar to one another than those of healthy donors. For TCRB rearrangement, an influence of HLA type remained unresolved here. Whatever favoring of shorter templates PCR might show would apply equally to patients and controls.

Averaging approximately 110 mL, one heparinised blood draw came from each individual donor. A note on this clone: The antigen is undetermined.

The study reverse transcribed the entire isolated RNA, so it sequenced expressed TCRB transcripts. Clones were sequenced by immunoSEQ multiplex PCR, and TCRdb holds only the in-frame ones, with some missing. The table records 240,000 or so clones, around 65% of them present only once. Trimming took 5 bases from V and 8 from J, leaving 13 bases between them. This CDR3 spans 13 amino acids. Per the germline V gene, CDR1 is MGHRA and CDR2 is YSYEKL. The chain is built from TRBV4-1 and TRBJ2-4; a possible D gene is TRBD1 (6 bases). The source of this sequence is a man in his thirties or forties in good health. The sequencing input was naive CD4+ T cells from blood. The DNA of the CDR3 is TGCGCCAGCAGCTCTCAGGGGATAGACATTCAGTACTTC. Translation: CASSSQGIDIQYF.